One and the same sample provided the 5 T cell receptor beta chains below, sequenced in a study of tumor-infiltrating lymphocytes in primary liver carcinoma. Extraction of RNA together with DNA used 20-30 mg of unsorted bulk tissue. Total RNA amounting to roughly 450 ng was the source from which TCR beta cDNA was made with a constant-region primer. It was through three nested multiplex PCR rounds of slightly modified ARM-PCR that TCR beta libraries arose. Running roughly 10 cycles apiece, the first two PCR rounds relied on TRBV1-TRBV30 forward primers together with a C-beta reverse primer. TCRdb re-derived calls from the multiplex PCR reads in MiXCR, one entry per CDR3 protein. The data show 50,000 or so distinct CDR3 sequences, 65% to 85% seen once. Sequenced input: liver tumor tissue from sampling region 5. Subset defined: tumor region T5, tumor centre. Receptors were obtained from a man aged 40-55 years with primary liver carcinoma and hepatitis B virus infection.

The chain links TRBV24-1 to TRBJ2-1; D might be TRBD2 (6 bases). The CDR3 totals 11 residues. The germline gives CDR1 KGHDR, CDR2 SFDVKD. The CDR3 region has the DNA TGTGAGACGGGGCGGGATGATGAGCAGTTCTTC. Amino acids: CETGRDDEQFF.

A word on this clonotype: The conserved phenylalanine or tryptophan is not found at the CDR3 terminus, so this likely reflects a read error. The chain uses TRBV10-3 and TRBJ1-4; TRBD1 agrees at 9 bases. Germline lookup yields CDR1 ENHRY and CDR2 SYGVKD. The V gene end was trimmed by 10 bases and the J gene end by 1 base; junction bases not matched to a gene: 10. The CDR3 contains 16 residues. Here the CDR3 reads CASRDRVEETNEKLFL. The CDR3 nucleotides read TGTGCCAGCCGGGACAGGGTAGAAGAAACTAATGAAAAACTGTTTTTA.

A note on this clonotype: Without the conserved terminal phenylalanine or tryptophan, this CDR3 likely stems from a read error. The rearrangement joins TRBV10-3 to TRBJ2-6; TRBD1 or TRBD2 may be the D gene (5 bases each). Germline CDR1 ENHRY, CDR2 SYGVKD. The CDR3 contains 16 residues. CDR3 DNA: TGTGCCATCAGTGGTGGCCAGGAGGCTGGGGCCGACGTCCTGACTCTC. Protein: CAISGGQEAGADVLTL.

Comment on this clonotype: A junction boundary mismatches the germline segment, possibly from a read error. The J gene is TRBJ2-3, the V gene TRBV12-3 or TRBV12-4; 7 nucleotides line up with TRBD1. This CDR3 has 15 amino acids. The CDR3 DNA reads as TGTGCCGGCAGTTCCGAGGGGGCTGAATCCTATGCGCAGTATTTT. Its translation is CAGSSEGAESYAQYF.

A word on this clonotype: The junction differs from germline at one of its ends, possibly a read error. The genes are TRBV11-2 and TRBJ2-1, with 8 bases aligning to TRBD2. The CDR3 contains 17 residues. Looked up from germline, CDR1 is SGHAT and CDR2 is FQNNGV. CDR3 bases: TGTGCCAGCAACTTAGGTAGGGGCGGGAGGTTCTACAATGAACAGTTCTTC. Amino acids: CASNLGRGGRFYNEQFF.